This T cell receptor (beta chain) was identified during a study of Graves' ophthalmopathy and Graves' hyperthyroidism. Points from the study as a whole: Blood repertoires reportedly contained most expanded thyroid clonotypes above 0.001 frequency. The model predicted ophthalmopathy progression with 70.59% sensitivity and approximately 72% specificity.

Clinical symptoms, serum thyroxine, TRAb, thyroid ultrasound and orbital computed tomography were relied on for diagnosis. The V end lost 6 bases, the J end lost 6 bases, and 14 bases lay between the germline ends. This CDR3 contains 13 residues. CDR1 and CDR2 from the germline V gene are SGHVS and FQNEAQ. With respect to this clonotype: Its antigen remains unknown.

Beta-chain TCR CDR3 regions were amplified from RNA transcripts. First-round RT-PCR relied on HTBI primers, and a second-round multiplex PCR came next. TCRdb reprocessed the multiplex PCR reads via MiXCR and lists one record per CDR3 protein. The sample holds about 480,000 distinct CDR3 sequences, approximately 15% seen once. This TCR came from a woman in her 30s with Graves' ophthalmopathy. This chain connects TRBV7-8 to TRBJ1-1, with D perhaps matching TRBD1 (6 bases). Specimen: blood. The CDR3 DNA follows: TGTGCCAGCAGTATTACAGGGATTTCTGAAGCTTTCTTT. Protein: CASSITGISEAFF.